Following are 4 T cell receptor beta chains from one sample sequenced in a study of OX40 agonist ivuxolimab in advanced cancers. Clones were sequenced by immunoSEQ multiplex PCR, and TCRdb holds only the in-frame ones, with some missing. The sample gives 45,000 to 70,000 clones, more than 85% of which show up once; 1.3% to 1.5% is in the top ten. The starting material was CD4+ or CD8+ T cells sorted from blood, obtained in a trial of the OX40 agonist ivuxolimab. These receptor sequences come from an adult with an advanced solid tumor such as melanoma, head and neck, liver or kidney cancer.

CDR3 sequence reads: CAWSHKDRDYEQYF. The CDR3 nucleotides are TGTGCCTGGAGCCATAAGGACAGGGACTACGAGCAGTACTTC. This rearrangement joins TRBV30 to TRBJ2-7, with TRBD1 matching 8 bases. The V gene's germline CDR1 is GTSNPN and CDR2 SVGIG (reference sequence). V dropped 3 bases and J dropped 3; count of bases not matched to a gene: 7. The CDR3 runs to 14 residues.

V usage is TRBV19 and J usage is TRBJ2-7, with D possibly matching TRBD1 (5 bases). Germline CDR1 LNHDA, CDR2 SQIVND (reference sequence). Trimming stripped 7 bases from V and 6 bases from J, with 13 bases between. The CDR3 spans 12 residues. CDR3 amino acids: CASKGPASEQYF. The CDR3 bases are TGTGCCAGTAAGGGGCCGGCGTCCGAGCAGTACTTC.

Here the CDR3 reads CARGVLAGGPMTDTQYF. In nucleotides, the CDR3 is TGTGCCCGAGGGGTCCTAGCGGGAGGGCCAATGACAGATACGCAGTATTTT. This chain links TRBV30 with TRBJ2-3; 12 nucleotides line up with TRBD2. The germline gives CDR1 GTSNPN, CDR2 SVGIG (reference sequence). With V trimmed by 8 bases and J by 3 bases, 15 bases remained unmatched. This CDR3 region has 17 residues. The full variable domain, its missing parts supplied by reference TRBV30 and TRBJ2-3, is SQTIHQWPATLVQPVGSPLSLECTVEGTSNPNLYWYRQAAGRGLQLLFYSVGIGQISSEVPQNLSASRPQDRQFILSSKKLLLSDSGFYLCARGVLAGGPMTDTQYFGPGTRLTVL.

The CDR3 nucleotides read TGTGCCAGCAGCTTCGGGACTAGCGGGAGTCTTTGCGAGCAGTACTTC. Amino acids: CASSFGTSGSLCEQYF. This sequence joins TRBV7-3 and TRBJ2-7, with 14 positions matching TRBD2. Germline CDR1 is SGHTA and CDR2 is FQGTGA. The CDR3 totals 16 residues. With V trimmed by 3 bases and J by 6 bases, 7 bases remained unmatched. The whole variable domain, remainder taken from reference TRBV7-3 and TRBJ2-7, is GAGVSQTPSNKVTEKGKYVELRCDPISGHTALYWYRQSLGQGPEFLIYFQGTGAADDSGLPNDRFFAVRPEGSVSTLKIQRTERGDSAVYLCASSFGTSGSLCEQYFGPGTRLTVT.